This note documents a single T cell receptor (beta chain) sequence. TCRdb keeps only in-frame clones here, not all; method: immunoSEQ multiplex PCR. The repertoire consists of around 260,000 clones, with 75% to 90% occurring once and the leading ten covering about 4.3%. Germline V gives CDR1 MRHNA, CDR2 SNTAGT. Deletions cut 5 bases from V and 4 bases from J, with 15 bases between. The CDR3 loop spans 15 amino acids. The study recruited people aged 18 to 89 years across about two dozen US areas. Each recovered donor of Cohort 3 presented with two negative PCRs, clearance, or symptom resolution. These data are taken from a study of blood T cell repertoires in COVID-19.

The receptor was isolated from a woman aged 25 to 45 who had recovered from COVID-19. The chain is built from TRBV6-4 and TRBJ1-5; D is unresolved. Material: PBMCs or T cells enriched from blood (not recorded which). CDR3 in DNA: TGTGCCAGCAGTCCCACGGGGTTTGGGAATCAGCCCCAGCATTTT. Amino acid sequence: CASSPTGFGNQPQHF.